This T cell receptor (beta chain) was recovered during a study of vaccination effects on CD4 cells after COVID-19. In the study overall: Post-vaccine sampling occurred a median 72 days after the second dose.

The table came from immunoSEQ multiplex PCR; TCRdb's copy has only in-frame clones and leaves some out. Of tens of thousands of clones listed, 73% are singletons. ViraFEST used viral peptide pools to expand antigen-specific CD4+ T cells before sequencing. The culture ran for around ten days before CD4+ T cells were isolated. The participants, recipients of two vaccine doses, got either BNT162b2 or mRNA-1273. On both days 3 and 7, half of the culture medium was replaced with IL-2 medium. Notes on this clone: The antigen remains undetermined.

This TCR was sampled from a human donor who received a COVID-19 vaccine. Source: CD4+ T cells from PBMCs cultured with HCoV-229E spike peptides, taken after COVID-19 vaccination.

The CDR3 DNA reads TGTGCCAGCAGCCTCAGGGGTGAAGCTTTCTTT. This translates into CASSLRGEAFF. The chain employs TRBV3-1 (or the pseudogene TRBV3-2) and TRBJ1-1; D may be TRBD1 (6 bases). V shed 4 bases and J shed 7 bases, with 7 bases lying between them. The CDR3 covers 11 residues. CDR1 is LGHDT and CDR2 is YNNKEL in the germline V gene (reference sequence).